The clone carrying this T cell receptor beta chain was picked up a small number of times. Its target is not known. The entry originates in a study of immune cell composition in non-small cell lung cancer. Findings and caveats of the study: In adenocarcinoma, maximal tumour-associated clone frequency tracked TIL tumour reactivity. Tumour-reactive clones were not shown to match dominant in vivo tumour clones.

Only in-frame clones appear in the TCRdb table, and some are missing; sequencing was by immunoSEQ multiplex PCR. The sample contains 4,500 to 5,500 clones, just over 70% of which appear only once. Sequencing was carried out using lung tumor tissue. The clonotype comes from a human donor with non-small cell lung cancer.

CDR3 in DNA: TGTGCCAGCAGTTTGTGGGGGGAGGGGGTGGACGAGCAGTACTTC. It specifies CASSLWGEGVDEQYF. The chain recombines TRBV28 with TRBJ2-7; maybe TRBD2 (7 bases). The CDR3 sequence is 15 residues long. Germline V gene lookup returns CDR1 MDHEN and CDR2 SYDVKM. V was cut by 3 bases and J by 5 bases, with 17 bases left in between.